These 6 T cell receptor beta chains came from one sample sequenced in a study of T cells in Graves' hyperthyroidism and ophthalmopathy. RNA transcripts were the template for amplifying TCR beta CDR3 regions. A set of HTBI primers served as the primers for a first-round RT-PCR of the TCR CDR3. One entry per CDR3 protein results from TCRdb running MiXCR on the multiplex PCR reads. The sample comprises approximately 530,000 distinct CDR3 sequences, about 20% of which are singletons, and 45% to 50% rests with the top ten. The source material was blood. These TCRs come from a man aged 35 to 55 with Graves' ophthalmopathy.

This rearrangement joins TRBV7-6 to TRBJ2-7; D is perhaps TRBD2 (6 bases). The germline gives CDR1 SGHVS, CDR2 FNYEAQ. The germline V and J ends were trimmed by 1 base and 6 bases, with 13 bases remaining between them. The CDR3 sequence is 14 residues long. CDR3 in amino acids: CASSLGRGTGEQYF. CDR3 in DNA: TGTGCCAGCAGCTTAGGGAGGGGAACTGGCGAGCAGTACTTC. Supplemented by reference TRBV7-6 and TRBJ2-7, the full variable domain reads GAGVSQSPRYKVTKRGQDVALRCDPISGHVSLYWYRQALGQGPEFLTYFNYEAQQDKSGLPNDRFSAERPEGSISTLTIQRTEQRDSAMYRCASSLGRGTGEQYFGPGTRLTVT.

This clonotype has more than one count but fewer than ten. The V and J genes are TRBV11-2 and TRBJ2-2; TRBD2 might be the D (5 bases). The CDR3 consists of 15 residues. Germline V CDR1 and CDR2: SGHAT, FQNNGV. Trimming took off 7 bases at V and 2 bases at J, with 14 bases between the two ends. The CDR3 spells CASTSPRGNTGELFF. The CDR3 DNA reads as TGTGCCAGCACCTCCCCCCGGGGAAACACCGGGGAGCTGTTTTTT. Full variable domain (remainder filled in from reference TRBV11-2 and TRBJ2-2): EAGVAQSPRYKIIEKRQSVAFWCNPISGHATLYWYQQILGQGPKLLIQFQNNGVVDDSQLPKDRFSAERLKGVDSTLKIQPAKLEDSAVYLCASTSPRGNTGELFFGEGSRLTVL.

This clonotype is a singleton in its sample. This may come from a read error, since a much larger clone is one base off. The chain joins TRBV6-1 to TRBJ1-1, with a weak D call TRBD1 (6 bases). Germline V gene sequence: CDR1 MNHNS, CDR2 SASEGT. This CDR3 has 16 residues. V was pared by 8 bases and J by 4 bases, with 23 bases between. This CDR3 is CASPPSTGMGSTEAFF. Here the CDR3 DNA reads TGTGCCAGCCCCCCATCTACAGGGATGGGGAGCACTGAAGCTTTCTTT.

This clonotype was detected a few times. The chain combines TRBV29-1 with TRBJ1-5, with D uncertain. V was cut by 7 bases and J by 1 base, with 11 bases left in between. Germline CDR1 reads SQVTM; CDR2 reads ANQGSEA. The CDR3 totals 13 residues. The CDR3 here is CSAALGSNQPQHF. The CDR3 nucleotides are TGCAGCGCCGCCCTGGGGAGCAATCAGCCCCAGCATTTT.

This clonotype was counted a few times. V gene TRBV24-1 combines with J gene TRBJ1-2; no firm D call. Per germline, CDR1 KGHDR and CDR2 SFDVKD. Trimming took 1 base from V and 4 from J, leaving 15 bases between them. This CDR3 is built from 16 residues. The CDR3, as DNA: TGTGCCACCAGTGATTTAGGTAGTGGGCCTGGCTATGGCTACACCTTC. It specifies CATSDLGSGPGYGYTF.

This clonotype occurred many times. This rearrangement joins TRBV2 to TRBJ2-3; TRBD2 is a possible D gene (5 bases). This CDR3 spans 19 amino acids. Germline assignment: CDR1 SNHLY and CDR2 FYNNEI. Trimming took 3 bases from V and 4 from J, leaving 26 bases between them. The CDR3 DNA is TGTGCCAGCAGTGACCCGATGGCTTGGGAGTTCTTTGAGGCAGATACGCAGTATTTT. Translated: CASSDPMAWEFFEADTQYF.